This T cell receptor (beta chain) was sequenced for a study of blood T cell repertoires in COVID-19. Study at large: Sites across the United States, Italy and Spain contributed samples from acute and convalescent COVID-19.

This clone was counted only a few times. V dropped 3 bases and J dropped 11; count of bases not matched to a gene: 15. The germline V gene encodes CDR1 LGHDT and CDR2 YNNKEL (reference sequence). The CDR3 contains 15 residues. Method: immunoSEQ multiplex PCR; TCRdb's copy keeps in-frame clones and lacks some. The data hold under 130,000 clones, with 81% observed a single time. The chain employs TRBV3-1 (or the pseudogene TRBV3-2) and TRBJ1-1, with 7 nucleotides matching TRBD1. The specimen was peripheral blood. This TCR derives from a woman in her 70s with acute or convalescent COVID-19. CDR3 sequence (DNA): TGTGCCAGCAGCCACCACCCGGACAGGATTCAAGCGGCTTTCTTT. Translated, it gives CASSHHPDRIQAAFF.